This T cell receptor beta chain was identified during a study of T cell responses to AZD1222 COVID-19 vaccine. Germline CDR1 SGHRS, CDR2 YFSETQ. Trimming shortened V by 5 bases and J by 4 bases, and 10 bases separated the two germline ends. This CDR3 spans 13 amino acids. TCRdb keeps only in-frame clones here, not all; method: immunoSEQ multiplex PCR. The sample records around 95,000 clones, about 85% being singletons. The source was peripheral blood, collected on day 0 of AZD1222 vaccination. The J gene is TRBJ2-1, the V gene TRBV5-1; possibly TRBD2 for D (6 bases). This receptor was obtained from an adult in good health. The CDR3, as DNA: TGCGCCAGCAGTCTGACTAGTTACAATGAGCAGTTCTTC. Translated, it gives CASSLTSYNEQFF.